This TCR beta chain was sequenced during a study of blood T cell repertoires in COVID-19. The CDR3 consists of 12 residues. Germline CDR1 is SQVTM and CDR2 is ANQGSEA. With 3 bases removed from V and 0 bases from J, the gap between germline ends came to 6 bases. Method: immunoSEQ multiplex PCR; TCRdb's copy keeps in-frame clones and lacks some. This sample has around 250,000 clones, with around 82% found just once. The chain has TRBV29-1 and TRBJ2-7; D is ambiguous. Sequenced sample: peripheral blood. The TCR comes from a human donor in a cohort sampled during active COVID-19. CDR3 sequence: CSVETFSYEQYF. The CDR3 DNA reads TGCAGCGTTGAGACATTCTCCTACGAGCAGTACTTC.